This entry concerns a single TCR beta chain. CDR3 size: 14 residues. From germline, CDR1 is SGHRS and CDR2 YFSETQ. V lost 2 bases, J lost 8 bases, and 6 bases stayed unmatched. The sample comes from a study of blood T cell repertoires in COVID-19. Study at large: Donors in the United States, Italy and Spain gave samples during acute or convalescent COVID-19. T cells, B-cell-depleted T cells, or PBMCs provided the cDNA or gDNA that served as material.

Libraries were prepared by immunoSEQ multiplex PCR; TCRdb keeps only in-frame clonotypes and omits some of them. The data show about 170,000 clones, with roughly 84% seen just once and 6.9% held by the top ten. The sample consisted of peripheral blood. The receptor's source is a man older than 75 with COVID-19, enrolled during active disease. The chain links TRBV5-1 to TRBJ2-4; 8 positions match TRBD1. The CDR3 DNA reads TGCGCCAGCAGCTTACAGGGGGTGAGGGACATTCAGTACTTC. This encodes CASSLQGVRDIQYF.